These 32 T cell receptor beta chains were sequenced from one sample in a study of sequential checkpoint blockade in melanoma (dated 2019 in TCRdb). The treatment or condition label, read with the paper, signifies: randomized to nivolumab then ipilimumab (arm A) or the reverse (arm B). The library was made by the immunoSEQ multiplex PCR assay. TCRdb provides this immuneACCESS table in a form limited to in-frame rearrangements. Some clones are lacking; in checked studies, under half of them reflect an unresolved V gene, and why the rest are absent is not known. The sample data list about 3,900 clones, and approximately 56% of these were observed just once. Around 73% of the sample lies in the top ten. The material was CD8+ T cells sorted from blood (inferred from file names), obtained from a patient given nivolumab and ipilimumab in sequence. These receptors originate from a human donor with melanoma.

This chain connects TRBV30 to TRBJ1-6; no reliable D call. The V and J ends lost 2 bases and 7 bases respectively, with 12 bases between them. Germline V CDR1 and CDR2: GTSNPN, SVGIG (reference sequence). The CDR3 spans 14 residues. CDR3 sequence (DNA): TGTGCCTGGAGTAGTATCATTAGCAATTCACCCCTCCACTTT. It is translated as CAWSSIISNSPLHF. The full variable domain, rest sourced from reference TRBV30 and TRBJ1-6, is SQTIHQWPATLVQPVGSPLSLECTVEGTSNPNLYWYRQAAGRGLQLLFYSVGIGQISSEVPQNLSASRPQDRQFILSSKKLLLSDSGFYLCAWSSIISNSPLHFGNGTRLTVT.

This clone was recorded a few times. The V and J genes are TRBV28 and TRBJ2-7; 14 bases line up with TRBD2. The CDR3 has 17 amino acids. V was pared by 6 bases and J by 5 bases, with 12 bases of the junction left unmatched. CDR1 and CDR2 (germline): MDHEN, SYDVKM. The CDR3 DNA reads as TGTGCCAGCAGGGGGACTAGCGGGAGTACCTTAAGTGACGAGCAGTACTTC. Its protein product is CASRGTSGSTLSDEQYF.

The CDR3 DNA is TGTGCCAGCAGCTTAGCTTGGGGGCACGAGCAGTACTTC. It translates to CASSLAWGHEQYF. The rearrangement links TRBV7-7 to TRBJ2-7, with a possible D match to TRBD1 (6 bases). Trimming removed 0 bases at V and 5 bases at J, with 8 bases between. From germline, CDR1 is SSHAT and CDR2 FNYEAQ (reference sequence). The CDR3 length is 13 residues.

This sequence joins TRBV28 and TRBJ2-7; 7 bases line up with TRBD1. Germline assignment: CDR1 MDHEN and CDR2 SYDVKM. Trimming removed 6 bases from V and 3 bases from J; junction bases left unmatched: 14. This CDR3 has 16 residues. The CDR3 DNA is TGTGCCAGCAGCCAAGATTCGTGGGCAGGGGGCTACGAGCAGTACTTC. Residues: CASSQDSWAGGYEQYF.

The V call is TRBV6-5, the J call TRBJ1-2, with a weak D call TRBD1 (6 bases). Trimming took off 7 bases at V and 6 bases at J, with 18 bases between the two ends. Germline V gives CDR1 MNHEY, CDR2 SVGAGI. CDR3 length: 14 amino acids. The CDR3 sequence: CASNRQGGKDGYTF. The CDR3 DNA follows: TGTGCCAGCAATAGACAAGGGGGAAAGGATGGCTACACCTTC.

This chain links TRBV7-2 with TRBJ2-7; possibly TRBD1 for D (7 bases). The CDR3 length is 14 residues. V dropped 5 bases and J dropped 6 bases, with 17 bases sitting between them. Germline values: CDR1 SGHTA, CDR2 FQGNSA. In DNA, the CDR3 is TGTGCCAGCAGCGCACTGACAGGGACTTCCGAGCAGTACTTC. It codes for CASSALTGTSEQYF.

Sample share makes this clone medium-sized. The J gene is TRBJ1-6, the V gene TRBV6-5; 8 positions agree with TRBD1. With V trimmed by 7 bases and J by 8 bases, 10 bases remained unmatched. The CDR3 is 15 amino acids. The germline gives CDR1 MNHEY, CDR2 SVGAGI. The CDR3 region is CASTDRGDWDSPLHF. The CDR3, as DNA: TGTGCCAGCACCGACAGGGGAGATTGGGATTCACCCCTCCACTTT.

The gene calls are TRBV7-2 and TRBJ1-4, with D possibly matching TRBD1 (5 bases). Per germline, CDR1 SGHTA and CDR2 FQGNSA. This CDR3 is 15 amino acids long. Trimming took off 4 bases at V and 0 bases at J, with 9 bases between the two ends. The CDR3 DNA follows: TGTGCCAGCAGCTATGGACAAGCAACTAATGAAAAACTGTTTTTT. Residues: CASSYGQATNEKLFF. The complete variable domain, with remaining parts taken from reference TRBV7-2 and TRBJ1-4, reads GAGVSQSPSNKVTEKGKDVELRCDPISGHTALYWYRQSLGQGLEFLIYFQGNSAPDKSGLPSDRFSAERTGGSVSTLTIQRTQQEDSAVYLCASSYGQATNEKLFFGSGTQLSVL.

This clone was observed a handful of times. V usage is TRBV7-7 and J usage is TRBJ2-6; D remains ambiguous. The CDR3 spans 15 residues. V was pared by 1 base and J by 0 bases, with 4 bases between. Germline V gene data show CDR1 as SSHAT and CDR2 as FNYEAQ (reference sequence). Here the CDR3 reads CASSLGSSGANVLTF. The DNA for the CDR3 is TGTGCCAGCAGCTTAGGCAGCTCTGGGGCCAACGTCCTGACTTTC.

This clone is judged medium-sized (0.01 to 0.1%). J is TRBJ2-7 and V is TRBV7-9; D gene uncertain. The CDR3 is 11 amino acids. V gave up 5 bases and J gave up 9 bases, with 11 bases separating them. The germline gives CDR1 SEHNR, CDR2 FQNEAQ (reference sequence). CDR3 coding DNA: TGTGCCAGCAGCCTTCTAACGGGGCAGTACTTC. Translating it yields CASSLLTGQYF. Together with reference TRBV7-9 and TRBJ2-7, the CDR3 gives the full variable domain: DTGVSQNPRHKITKRGQNVTFRCDPISEHNRLYWYRQTLGQGPEFLTYFQNEAQLEKSRLLSDRFSAERPKGSFSTLEIQRTEQGDSAMYLCASSLLTGQYFGPGTRLTVT.

The rearrangement uses TRBV7-2 and TRBJ2-1; maybe TRBD2 (6 bases). Germline V gene data show CDR1 as SGHTA and CDR2 as FQGNSA. Trimming removed 5 bases from V and 10 bases from J, with 27 bases in between. The CDR3 runs 17 residues. The CDR3 sequence: CASSRDPGLGGPGEQFF. The CDR3 region has the DNA TGTGCCAGCAGCCGCGACCCGGGACTGGGGGGACCGGGGGAGCAGTTCTTC.

This clone was found a few times. This chain uses TRBV4-3 with TRBJ2-7; a possible D gene is TRBD1 (6 bases). Germline loops: CDR1 LGHNA, CDR2 YSLEER. There are 16 residues in the CDR3. The V end was cut by 0 bases, the J end by 4 bases, with 16 bases between. The CDR3 DNA follows: TGCGCCAGCAGCCAAGACGGAACAGGGTTGGGTTACGAGCAGTACTTC. Protein product: CASSQDGTGLGYEQYF.

The chain uses TRBV5-1 and TRBJ2-5; D remains unclear. V lost 0 bases, J lost 5 bases, and 11 bases lay in between. The CDR3 is 14 amino acids. Germline V gives CDR1 SGHRS, CDR2 YFSETQ. The CDR3 DNA sequence: TGCGCCAGCAGCTTGGAAGCGTCGTTTGAGACCCAGTACTTC. Amino acid sequence: CASSLEASFETQYF.

The chain combines TRBV30 with TRBJ2-7; D is possibly TRBD2 (5 bases). Trimming left V 1 base short and J 1 base short, with 8 bases between. This CDR3 region has 13 residues. Germline V gene lookup returns CDR1 GTSNPN and CDR2 SVGIG (reference sequence). The CDR3 loop is CAWSGGSSYEQYF. CDR3 bases: TGTGCCTGGAGTGGCGGGTCTTCCTACGAGCAGTACTTC.

The sample holds a few counts of this clone. V and J are TRBV7-9 and TRBJ2-7, with 10 bases fitting TRBD2. The V segment lost 4 bases and the J segment 1 base; nucleotides outside the gene matches: 10. This CDR3 is 17 amino acids long. Germline assignment: CDR1 SEHNR and CDR2 FQNEAQ (reference sequence). The CDR3 sequence: CASSSLSSSGGSYEQYF. The CDR3 nucleotides read TGTGCCAGCAGCTCCCTCAGTTCTAGCGGGGGTTCCTACGAGCAGTACTTC.

By sample fraction, this clone is medium-sized (0.01 to 0.1%). A far larger clone is only one base removed, so a read error is likely. The identical CDR3 is also encoded by other nucleotide sequences in the sample. J is TRBJ1-2 and V is TRBV5-1, with TRBD1 matching 8 bases. The germline V gene encodes CDR1 SGHRS and CDR2 YFSETQ. The junction had 4 bases not matched to a gene; V was cut back by 0 bases and J by 0 bases. CDR3 length: 16 residues. The CDR3 protein is CASSLAGGYPNYGYTF. In DNA, the CDR3 is TGCGCCAGCAGCTTGGCAGGGGGCTATCCTAACTATGGCTACACCTTC. The entire variable domain, with the rest obtained from reference TRBV5-1 and TRBJ1-2, is as follows: KAGVTQTPRYLIKTRGQQVTLSCSPISGHRSVSWYQQTPGQGLQFLFEYFSETQRNKGNFPGRFSGRQFSNSRSEMNVSTLELGDSALYLCASSLAGGYPNYGYTFGSGTRLTVV.

The CDR3 loop reads CASSESGLPEAFF. The CDR3 region has the DNA TGTGCCAGCAGTGAGTCAGGGCTTCCTGAAGCTTTCTTT. This chain joins TRBV25-1 and TRBJ1-1, with D tentatively TRBD1 (5 bases). Germline V gene lookup returns CDR1 MGHDK and CDR2 SYGVNS. The CDR3 contains 13 residues. V shed 3 bases and J shed 6 bases, with 11 bases lying between them.

The chain joins TRBV9 to TRBJ1-1, with a tentative D call TRBD1 (6 bases). The CDR3 totals 15 residues. The V end was cut by 3 bases, the J end by 4 bases, with 16 bases between. Germline V gives CDR1 SGDLS, CDR2 YYNGEE. CDR3: CASSANPTGTTEAFF. In DNA, the CDR3 is TGTGCCAGCAGCGCAAACCCCACAGGGACCACTGAAGCTTTCTTT.

The genes are TRBV5-1 and TRBJ1-1, with TRBD1 identical over 8 bases. Germline CDR1 and CDR2: SGHRS and YFSETQ. Losses at the gene ends were 6 bases for V and 3 bases for J; bases not matched to a gene: 1. The CDR3 loop spans 12 amino acids. The CDR3 here is CASIQGDTEAFF. The CDR3 nucleotides are TGCGCCAGCATACAGGGGGACACTGAAGCTTTCTTT.

This rearrangement joins TRBV27 to TRBJ1-2; 9 bases match TRBD1. The CDR3 has 14 residues. With 6 bases clipped from V and 7 bases from J, the junction kept 9 bases outside the gene matches. CDR1 is MNHEY, CDR2 SMNVEV, per germline (reference sequence). For the CDR3, the DNA is TGTGCCAGCAGCCCACAGGGGGCTACGAGTGGCTACACCTTC. Translating it yields CASSPQGATSGYTF.

V is TRBV4-3 and J is TRBJ2-1; a weak D match, TRBD2 (6 bases). The CDR3 sequence is 18 residues long. V was shortened by 1 base and J by 6 bases, with 22 bases between the two germline ends. Germline V gene sequence: CDR1 LGHNA, CDR2 YSLEER. CDR3 DNA sequence: TGCGCCAGCAGCCAAGTCCCCTCGGGGGTGGGGCCCCTCAATGAGCAGTTCTTC. This sequence encodes CASSQVPSGVGPLNEQFF.

This clone turned up a few times. Other nucleotide sequences in the sample specify the same CDR3. The chain has TRBV4-1 and TRBJ2-2; TRBD1 matches at 8 bases. The CDR3 runs to 16 residues. Germline V gene sequence: CDR1 MGHRA, CDR2 YSYEKL. V was clipped by 1 base and J by 2 bases; unmatched bases: 3. As DNA, the CDR3 is TGCGCCAGCAGCCAAGGACAGGGGCTAAACACCGGGGAGCTGTTTTTT. It translates to CASSQGQGLNTGELFF.

This clone turned up a few times. The V and J genes are TRBV4-1 and TRBJ2-7; TRBD2 might be the D (6 bases). The CDR3 sequence is 15 residues long. Germline V gives CDR1 MGHRA, CDR2 YSYEKL. V lost 0 bases and J 2 bases, leaving 11 bases between the germline ends. The CDR3 DNA sequence: TGCGCCAGCAGCCAAGATGGGGGACTCCCCTACGAGCAGTACTTC. Its translation is CASSQDGGLPYEQYF.

A few counts support this clone. The chain couples TRBV7-9 to TRBJ1-1; D unresolved. The CDR3 has 11 amino acids. CDR1 is SEHNR, CDR2 FQNEAQ, per germline (reference sequence). Trimming shortened V by 7 bases and J by 2 bases, and 5 bases separated the two germline ends. As DNA, the CDR3 is TGTGCCAGCACCCTTAACACTGAAGCTTTCTTT. Translated, it gives CASTLNTEAFF.

This clone was found a few times. This rearrangement joins TRBV7-9 to TRBJ2-7; TRBD1 matches 10 bases. The CDR3 runs 15 residues. In germline, CDR1 is SEHNR, CDR2 FQNEAQ (reference sequence). Trimming took 5 bases from V and 6 from J; bases not matched to a gene: 10. CDR3 protein: CASSRGGTGDPEQYF. The CDR3 coding sequence is TGTGCCAGCAGCCGGGGTGGGACAGGGGATCCCGAGCAGTACTTC.

The table lists this clone with a count of one. The chain carries TRBV7-7 and TRBJ1-2; perhaps TRBD1 as D (6 bases). The CDR3 totals 14 residues. The germline V gene has CDR1 SSHAT and CDR2 FNYEAQ (reference sequence). V was shortened by 2 bases and J by 1 base, with 8 bases between the two germline ends. CDR3 sequence reads: CASSLPGDNYGYTF. In DNA form, the CDR3 reads TGTGCCAGCAGCTTACCAGGGGATAACTATGGCTACACCTTC.

The chain has TRBV13 and TRBJ2-7, with D possibly matching TRBD1 (5 bases). Germline assignment: CDR1 PRHDT and CDR2 FYEKMQ (reference sequence). Trimming stripped 5 bases from V and 0 bases from J, with 20 bases between. There are 17 residues in the CDR3. The CDR3 DNA sequence: TGTGCCAGCAGCGCGAACACAGGCCTGCCCGCCTCCTACGAGCAGTACTTC. Amino acid sequence: CASSANTGLPASYEQYF. The entire variable domain, with the rest obtained from reference TRBV13 and TRBJ2-7, is as follows: AAGVIQSPRHLIKEKRETATLKCYPIPRHDTVYWYQQGPGQDPQFLISFYEKMQSDKGSIPDRFSAQQFSDYHSELNMSSLELGDSALYFCASSANTGLPASYEQYFGPGTRLTVT.

V gene TRBV6-5 combines with J gene TRBJ1-4; D remains unclear. CDR1 is MNHEY, CDR2 SVGAGI, per germline. CDR3 length equals 15 residues. Deletions cut 6 bases from V and 8 bases from J, with 19 bases between. CDR3: CASSYTEEGGEKLFF. CDR3 sequence (DNA): TGTGCCAGCAGCTATACCGAGGAGGGTGGAGAAAAACTGTTTTTT.

The chain recombines TRBV6-4 with TRBJ2-3; 12 bases are shared with TRBD2. This CDR3 has 15 residues. Unmatched junction bases numbered 2, after V lost 5 bases and J lost 2 bases. Germline values: CDR1 MRHNA, CDR2 SNTAGT. This chain's CDR3 is CASSLAGGNTDTQYF. In DNA form, the CDR3 reads TGTGCCAGCAGTCTAGCGGGGGGGAACACAGATACGCAGTATTTT.

In its sample, this clone was seen once. The genes are TRBV5-1 and TRBJ2-7, with TRBD1 matching 7 bases. Germline V gives CDR1 SGHRS, CDR2 YFSETQ. V shed 5 bases and J 5 bases; nucleotides not matched to a gene: 10. The CDR3 is 14 amino acids. The CDR3 region is CASSPTGTVDEQYF. The CDR3 DNA reads as TGCGCCAGCAGTCCCACCGGGACAGTCGACGAGCAGTACTTC.

The chain recombines TRBV19 with TRBJ2-5, with D uncertain. The CDR3 has 12 residues. Germline values: CDR1 LNHDA, CDR2 SQIVND (reference sequence). Trimming cost V 5 bases and J 4 bases, with 8 bases left between them. CDR3 in DNA: TGTGCCAGTAGTTGGCTAGGAGAGACCCAGTACTTC. Translated: CASSWLGETQYF.

As to this clone: An end of the junction differs from the germline gene, which may be a read error. The same CDR3 also results from other DNA sequences found in this sample. The chain is built from TRBV6-1 and TRBJ2-7, with 8 nucleotides matching TRBD2. The CDR3 totals 14 residues. Germline V gene data show CDR1 as MNHNS and CDR2 as SASEGT. The CDR3 coding sequence is TGCGCCAGCTCGGGAGGGGGAGGGATTTACGAGCAGTACTTC. Amino acid sequence: CASSGGGGIYEQYF.